This T cell receptor (beta chain) was retrieved from a study of identical twins. The V and J ends lost 10 bases and 0 bases respectively, with 13 bases between them. This CDR3 contains 14 residues. TCRdb reprocessed the 5' RACE reads via MiXCR and lists one record per CDR3 protein. Seen here are 550,000 to 700,000 distinct CDR3 sequences, less than 25% observed once, and the top ten hold about 4.5%. Every donor was a healthy Caucasian. This clonotype was picked up a small number of times. These same records also appear under a second study, on T cells expressing NK-cell markers. Turning to that study: NKG2C+ dominant clonotype frequencies in about 6 donors were roughly 1.0-7.5% of CD8+ T cells.

The source is a woman aged 18-29 years in good health. Sequenced sample: PBMCs. This chain joins TRBV12-3 or TRBV12-4 and TRBJ2-1; the D gene is possibly TRBD2 (6 bases). Here the CDR3 reads CATMGLSSYNEQFF. The CDR3 region has the DNA TGTGCCACCATGGGACTGAGCTCCTACAATGAGCAGTTCTTC.